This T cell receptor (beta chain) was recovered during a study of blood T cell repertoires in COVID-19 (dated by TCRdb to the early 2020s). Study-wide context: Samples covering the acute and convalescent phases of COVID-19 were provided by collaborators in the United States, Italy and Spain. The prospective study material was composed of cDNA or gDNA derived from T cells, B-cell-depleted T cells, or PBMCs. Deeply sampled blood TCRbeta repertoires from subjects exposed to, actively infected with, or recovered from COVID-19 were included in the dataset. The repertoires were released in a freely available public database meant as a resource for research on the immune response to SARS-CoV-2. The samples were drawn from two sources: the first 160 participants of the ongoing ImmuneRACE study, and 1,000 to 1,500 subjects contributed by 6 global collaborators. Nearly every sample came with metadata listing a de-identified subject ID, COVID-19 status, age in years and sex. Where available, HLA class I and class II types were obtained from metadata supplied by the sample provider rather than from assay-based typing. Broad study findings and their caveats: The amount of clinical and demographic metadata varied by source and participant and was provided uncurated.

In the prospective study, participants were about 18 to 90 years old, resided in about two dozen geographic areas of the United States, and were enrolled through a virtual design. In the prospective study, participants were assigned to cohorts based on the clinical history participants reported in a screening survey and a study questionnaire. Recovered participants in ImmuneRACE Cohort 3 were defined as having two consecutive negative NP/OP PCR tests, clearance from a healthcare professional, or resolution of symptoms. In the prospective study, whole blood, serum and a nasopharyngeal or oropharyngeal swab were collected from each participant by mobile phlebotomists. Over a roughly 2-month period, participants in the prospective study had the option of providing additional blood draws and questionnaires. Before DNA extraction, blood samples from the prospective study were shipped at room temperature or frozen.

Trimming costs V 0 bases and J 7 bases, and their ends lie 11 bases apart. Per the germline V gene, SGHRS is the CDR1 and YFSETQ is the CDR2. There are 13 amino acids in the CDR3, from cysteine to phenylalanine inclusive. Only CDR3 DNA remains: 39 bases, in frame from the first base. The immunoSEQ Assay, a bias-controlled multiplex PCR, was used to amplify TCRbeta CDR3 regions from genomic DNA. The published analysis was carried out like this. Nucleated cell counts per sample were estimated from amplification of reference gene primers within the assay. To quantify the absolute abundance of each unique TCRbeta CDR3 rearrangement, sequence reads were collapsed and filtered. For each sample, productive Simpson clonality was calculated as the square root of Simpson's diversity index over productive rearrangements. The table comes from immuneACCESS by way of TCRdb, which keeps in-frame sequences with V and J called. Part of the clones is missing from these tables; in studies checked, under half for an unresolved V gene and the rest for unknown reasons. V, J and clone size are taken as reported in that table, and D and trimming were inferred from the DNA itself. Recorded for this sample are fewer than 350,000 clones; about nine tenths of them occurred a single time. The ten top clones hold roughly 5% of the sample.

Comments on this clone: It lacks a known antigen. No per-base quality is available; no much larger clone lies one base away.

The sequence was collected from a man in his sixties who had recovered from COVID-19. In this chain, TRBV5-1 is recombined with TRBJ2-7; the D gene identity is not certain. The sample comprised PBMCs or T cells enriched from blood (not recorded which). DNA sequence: TGCGCCAGCAGCTTGGACGTCGGTCGGGAGCAGTACTTC. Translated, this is CASSLDVGREQYF.